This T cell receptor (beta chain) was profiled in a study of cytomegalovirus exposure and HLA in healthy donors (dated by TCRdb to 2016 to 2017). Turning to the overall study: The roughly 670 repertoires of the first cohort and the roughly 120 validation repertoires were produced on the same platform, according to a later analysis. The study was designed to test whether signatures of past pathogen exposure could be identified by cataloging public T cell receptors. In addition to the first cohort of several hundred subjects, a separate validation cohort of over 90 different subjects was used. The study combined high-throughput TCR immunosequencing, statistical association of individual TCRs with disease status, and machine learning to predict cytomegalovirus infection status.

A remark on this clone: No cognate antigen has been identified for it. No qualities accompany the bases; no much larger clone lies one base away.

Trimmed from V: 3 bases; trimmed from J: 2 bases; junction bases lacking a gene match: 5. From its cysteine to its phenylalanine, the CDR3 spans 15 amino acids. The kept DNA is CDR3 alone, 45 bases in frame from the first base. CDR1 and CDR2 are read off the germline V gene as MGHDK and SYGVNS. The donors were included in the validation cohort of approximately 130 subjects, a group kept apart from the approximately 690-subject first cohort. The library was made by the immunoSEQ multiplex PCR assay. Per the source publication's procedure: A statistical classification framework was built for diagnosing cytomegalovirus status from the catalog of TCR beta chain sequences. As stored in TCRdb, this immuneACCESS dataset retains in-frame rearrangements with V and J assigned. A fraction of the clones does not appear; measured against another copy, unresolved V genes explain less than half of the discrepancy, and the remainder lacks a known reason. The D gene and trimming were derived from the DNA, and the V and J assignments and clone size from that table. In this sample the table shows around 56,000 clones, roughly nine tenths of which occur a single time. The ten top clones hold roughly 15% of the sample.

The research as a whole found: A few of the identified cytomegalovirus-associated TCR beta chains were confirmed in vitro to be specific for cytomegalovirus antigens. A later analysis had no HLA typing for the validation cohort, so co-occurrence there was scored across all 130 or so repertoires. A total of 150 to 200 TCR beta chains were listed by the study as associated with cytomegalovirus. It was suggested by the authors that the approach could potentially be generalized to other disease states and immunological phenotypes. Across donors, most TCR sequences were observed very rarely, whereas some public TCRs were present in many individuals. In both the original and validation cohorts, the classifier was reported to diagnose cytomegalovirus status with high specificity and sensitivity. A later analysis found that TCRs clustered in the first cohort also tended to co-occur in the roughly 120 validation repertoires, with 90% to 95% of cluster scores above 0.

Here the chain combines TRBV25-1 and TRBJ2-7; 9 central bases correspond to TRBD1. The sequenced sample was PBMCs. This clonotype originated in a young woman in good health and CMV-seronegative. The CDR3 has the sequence CASSDPGQGPYEQYF. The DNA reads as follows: TGTGCCAGCAGTGACCCGGGACAGGGACCCTACGAGCAGTACTTC.